The rows below give T cell receptor beta chains drawn from one sample of a study of T cell repertoires in cytomegalovirus infection. TCRdb re-analysed the reads in MiXCR, keeping a single row per CDR3 protein. The repertoire holds approximately 600,000 distinct CDR3 sequences, roughly 43% seen once, with 48% in the top ten. These TCRs are of unknown antigen specificity. The material was cultured PBMCs, obtained from culture after CMV antigen stimulation. These receptor sequences come from a human donor in good health (CMV status not recorded). Some clones in this sample may be carry-over from other donors' samples. CDR3s include the opening cysteine and the closing phenylalanine or tryptophan. The D gene is left open where the match is weak. Not every row has a clone size; where given, it reads once, few, many or a size class.

CDR3aa: CASSWDSTEAFF
CDR3nt: TGTGCCAGCAGCTGGGACAGTACTGAAGCTTTCTTT
d_gene: TRBD1
abundance: .
j_gene: TRBJ1-1
v_gene: TRBV5-4

CDR3aa: CASMGLVSSGNTIYF
CDR3nt: TGTGCCAGCATGGGTCTGGTGAGCTCTGGAAACACCATATATTTT
d_gene: .
abundance: .
j_gene: TRBJ1-3
v_gene: TRBV12-3/TRBV12-4

CDR3aa: CASSLFSGRRGETQYF
CDR3nt: TGTGCCAGCAGCTTATTTAGCGGGAGAAGGGGAGAGACCCAGTACTTC
d_gene: TRBD2
abundance: .
j_gene: TRBJ2-5
v_gene: TRBV7-2

CDR3aa: CASSQDPSSDEQFF
CDR3nt: TGCGCCAGCAGCCAAGATCCCTCTAGTGACGAGCAGTTCTTC
d_gene: .
abundance: once
j_gene: TRBJ2-1
v_gene: TRBV4-1

CDR3aa: CATSDSSQGAGTPQHF
CDR3nt: TGTGCCACCAGTGATTCGTCCCAGGGCGCGGGTACGCCCCAGCATTTT
d_gene: .
abundance: few
j_gene: TRBJ1-5
v_gene: TRBV24-1

CDR3aa: CASSQGFVNEKLFF
CDR3nt: TGTGCCAGCAGCCAGGGATTTGTTAATGAAAAACTGTTTTTT
d_gene: .
abundance: few
j_gene: TRBJ1-4
v_gene: TRBV7-6

CDR3aa: CASSPRMDEQFF
CDR3nt: TGTGCCAGCAGCCCAAGAATGGATGAGCAGTTCTTC
d_gene: .
abundance: .
j_gene: TRBJ2-1
v_gene: TRBV14

CDR3aa: CSASEGRANTEAFF
CDR3nt: TGCAGTGCTAGTGAGGGCAGGGCGAACACTGAAGCTTTCTTT
d_gene: .
abundance: .
j_gene: TRBJ1-1
v_gene: TRBV20-1

CDR3aa: CASSQDPITLAKNIQYF
CDR3nt: TGCGCCAGCAGCCAAGATCCCATTACGTTAGCCAAAAACATTCAGTACTTC
d_gene: .
abundance: few
j_gene: TRBJ2-4
v_gene: TRBV4-1

CDR3aa: CASSSQGLDTQYF
CDR3nt: TGTGCCAGCAGCTCTCAGGGTTTGGATACGCAGTATTTT
d_gene: .
abundance: .
j_gene: TRBJ2-3
v_gene: TRBV7-2

CDR3aa: CAISDFPDHTEAFF
CDR3nt: TGTGCCATCAGTGACTTCCCTGACCACACTGAAGCTTTCTTT
d_gene: .
abundance: .
j_gene: TRBJ1-1
v_gene: TRBV10-3

CDR3aa: CSAGGLAETQYF
CDR3nt: TGCAGCGCTGGGGGACTAGCGGAGACCCAGTACTTC
d_gene: TRBD2
abundance: .
j_gene: TRBJ2-5
v_gene: TRBV29-1

CDR3aa: CAWTQSNYGYTF
CDR3nt: TGTGCCTGGACCCAGAGTAACTATGGCTACACCTTC
d_gene: .
abundance: .
j_gene: TRBJ1-2
v_gene: TRBV30

CDR3aa: CASSFQGGSYNEQFF
CDR3nt: TGTGCCAGCAGTTTTCAGGGTGGTTCGTACAATGAGCAGTTCTTC
d_gene: .
abundance: .
j_gene: TRBJ2-1
v_gene: TRBV7-6

CDR3aa: CASSLENRKNTEAFF
CDR3nt: TGTGCCAGCAGCTTGGAAAACAGAAAGAACACTGAAGCTTTCTTT
d_gene: .
abundance: .
j_gene: TRBJ1-1
v_gene: TRBV5-4

CDR3aa: CASSLPSGAGELFF
CDR3nt: TGTGCCAGCAGCCTTCCTAGCGGGGCCGGGGAGCTGTTTTTT
d_gene: TRBD2
abundance: .
j_gene: TRBJ2-2
v_gene: TRBV7-2

CDR3aa: CSAGVGGKGTEAFF
CDR3nt: TGCAGTGCTGGGGTTGGGGGGAAAGGGACTGAAGCTTTCTTT
d_gene: .
abundance: .
j_gene: TRBJ1-1
v_gene: TRBV20-1

CDR3aa: CASSLGVRDRYNEQFF
CDR3nt: TGTGCCAGCAGCTTGGGGGTCAGGGACAGATACAATGAGCAGTTCTTC
d_gene: TRBD1
abundance: few
j_gene: TRBJ2-1
v_gene: TRBV7-7

CDR3aa: CSASGPLGTGELFF
CDR3nt: TGCAGTGCTTCCGGGCCCCTCGGAACCGGGGAGCTGTTTTTT
d_gene: .
abundance: .
j_gene: TRBJ2-2
v_gene: TRBV20-1

CDR3aa: CASSPWVDFPETQYF
CDR3nt: TGTGCCAGCAGCCCCTGGGTGGACTTCCCGGAGACCCAGTACTTC
d_gene: .
abundance: once
j_gene: TRBJ2-5
v_gene: TRBV6-2/TRBV6-3

CDR3aa: CASSQGGLGGTETQYF
CDR3nt: TGTGCCAGCAGCCAAGGCGGACTAGGAGGTACGGAGACCCAGTACTTC
d_gene: TRBD2
abundance: .
j_gene: TRBJ2-5
v_gene: TRBV4-2

CDR3aa: CASSISSYGYTF
CDR3nt: TGTGCCAGTAGTATCTCTAGCTATGGCTACACCTTC
d_gene: .
abundance: few
j_gene: TRBJ1-2
v_gene: TRBV19

CDR3aa: CASSFGQGGYYEQYF
CDR3nt: TGCGCCAGCAGCTTTGGACAGGGAGGTTACTACGAGCAGTACTTC
d_gene: TRBD1
abundance: .
j_gene: TRBJ2-7
v_gene: TRBV5-1

CDR3aa: CASSGGPSALSEQYF
CDR3nt: TGTGCCAGCAGTGGTGGTCCTAGCGCTTTAAGCGAGCAGTACTTC
d_gene: .
abundance: .
j_gene: TRBJ2-7
v_gene: TRBV2

CDR3aa: CSVGGPMNTEAFF
CDR3nt: TGCAGCGTGGGTGGCCCCATGAACACTGAAGCTTTCTTT
d_gene: .
abundance: once
j_gene: TRBJ1-1
v_gene: TRBV29-1